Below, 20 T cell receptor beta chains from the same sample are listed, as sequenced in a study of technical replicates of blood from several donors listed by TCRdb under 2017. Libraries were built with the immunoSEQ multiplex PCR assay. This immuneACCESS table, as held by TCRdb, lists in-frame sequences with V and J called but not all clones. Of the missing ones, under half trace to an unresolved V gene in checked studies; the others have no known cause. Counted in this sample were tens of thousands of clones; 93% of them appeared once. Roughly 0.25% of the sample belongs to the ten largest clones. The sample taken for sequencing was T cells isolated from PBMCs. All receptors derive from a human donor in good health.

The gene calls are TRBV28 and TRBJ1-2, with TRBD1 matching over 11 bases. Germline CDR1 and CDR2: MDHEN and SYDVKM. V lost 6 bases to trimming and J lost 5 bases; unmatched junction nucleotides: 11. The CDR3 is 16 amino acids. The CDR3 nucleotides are TGTGCCAGCAGCCCGACCAGGACAGGGGGCAATTATGGCTACACCTTC. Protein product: CASSPTRTGGNYGYTF.

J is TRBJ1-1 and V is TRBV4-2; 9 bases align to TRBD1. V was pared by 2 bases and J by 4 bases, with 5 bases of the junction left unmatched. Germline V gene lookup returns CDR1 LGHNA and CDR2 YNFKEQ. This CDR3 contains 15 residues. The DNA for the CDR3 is TGTGCCAGCAGCCAACCGGGACAGGGATCCACTGAAGCTTTCTTT. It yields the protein CASSQPGQGSTEAFF.

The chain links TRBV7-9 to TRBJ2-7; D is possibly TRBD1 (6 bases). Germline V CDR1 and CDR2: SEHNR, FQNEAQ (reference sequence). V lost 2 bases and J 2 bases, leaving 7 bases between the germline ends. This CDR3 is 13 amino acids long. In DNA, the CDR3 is TGTGCCAGCAGCTTAAGGACAGCCTACGAGCAGTACTTC. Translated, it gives CASSLRTAYEQYF.

For the CDR3, the DNA is TGTGCCAGCGAGATTTTCACTATAGCGGGAGAAGGAGCAGATACGCAGTATTTT. Residues: CASEIFTIAGEGADTQYF. J is TRBJ2-3 and V is TRBV27, with TRBD2 matching over 9 bases. With 8 bases clipped from V and 4 bases from J, the junction kept 19 bases outside the gene matches. Germline-derived CDR1 and CDR2 are MNHEY and SMNVEV (reference sequence). The CDR3 length is 18 residues.

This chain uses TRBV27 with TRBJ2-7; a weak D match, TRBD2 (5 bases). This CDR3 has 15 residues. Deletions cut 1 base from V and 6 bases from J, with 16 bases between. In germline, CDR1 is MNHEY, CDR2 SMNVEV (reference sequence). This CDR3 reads CASSLYGISGGEQYF. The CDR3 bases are TGTGCCAGCAGTTTATACGGGATTTCCGGAGGCGAGCAGTACTTC.

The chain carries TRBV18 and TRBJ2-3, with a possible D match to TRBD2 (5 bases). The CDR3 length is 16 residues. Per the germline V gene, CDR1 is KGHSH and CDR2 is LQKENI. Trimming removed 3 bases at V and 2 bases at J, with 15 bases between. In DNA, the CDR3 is TGTGCCAGCTCACCTCTTGGAAGCGGCCCCACAGATACGCAGTATTTT. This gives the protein CASSPLGSGPTDTQYF.

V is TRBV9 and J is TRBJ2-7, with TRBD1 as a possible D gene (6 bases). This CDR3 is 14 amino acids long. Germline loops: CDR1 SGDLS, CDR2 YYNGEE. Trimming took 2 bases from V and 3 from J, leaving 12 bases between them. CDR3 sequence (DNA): TGTGCCAGCAGCGTTGACAGGTACAGCTACGAGCAGTACTTC. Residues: CASSVDRYSYEQYF.

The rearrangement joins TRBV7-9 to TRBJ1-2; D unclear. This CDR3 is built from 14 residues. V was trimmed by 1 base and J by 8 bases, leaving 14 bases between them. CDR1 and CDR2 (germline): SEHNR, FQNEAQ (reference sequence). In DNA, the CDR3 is TGTGCCAGCAGCTTAGGGTCGGGGATCGGGGGCTACACCTTC. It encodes CASSLGSGIGGYTF.

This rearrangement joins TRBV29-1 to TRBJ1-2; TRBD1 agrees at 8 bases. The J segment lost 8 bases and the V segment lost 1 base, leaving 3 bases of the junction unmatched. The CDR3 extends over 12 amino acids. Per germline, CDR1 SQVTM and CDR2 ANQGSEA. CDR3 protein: CSVEAAGGGYTF. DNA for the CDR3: TGCAGCGTTGAAGCCGCAGGGGGCGGCTACACCTTC.

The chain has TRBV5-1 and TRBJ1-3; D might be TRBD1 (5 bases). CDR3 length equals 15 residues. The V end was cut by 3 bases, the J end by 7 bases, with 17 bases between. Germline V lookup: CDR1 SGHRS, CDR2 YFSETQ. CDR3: CASSSQAGYGNTIYF. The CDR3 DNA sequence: TGCGCCAGCAGCTCCCAGGCAGGGTATGGGAACACCATATATTTT.

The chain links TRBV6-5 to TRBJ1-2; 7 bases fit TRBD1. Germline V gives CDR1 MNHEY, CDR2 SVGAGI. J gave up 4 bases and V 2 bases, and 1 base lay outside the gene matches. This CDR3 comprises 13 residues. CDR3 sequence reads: CASSYDRAYGYTF. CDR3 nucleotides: TGTGCCAGCAGTTACGACAGGGCCTATGGCTACACCTTC.

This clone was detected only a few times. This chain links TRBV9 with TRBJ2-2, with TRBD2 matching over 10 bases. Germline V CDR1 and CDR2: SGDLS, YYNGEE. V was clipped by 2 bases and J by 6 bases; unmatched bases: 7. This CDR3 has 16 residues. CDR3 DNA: TGTGCCAGCAGCGTCCTAGCGGGAGAGGGATCCGGGGAGCTGTTTTTT. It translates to CASSVLAGEGSGELFF.

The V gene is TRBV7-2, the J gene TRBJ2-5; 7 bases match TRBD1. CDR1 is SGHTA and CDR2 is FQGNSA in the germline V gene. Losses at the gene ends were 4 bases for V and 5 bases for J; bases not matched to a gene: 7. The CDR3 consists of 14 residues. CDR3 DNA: TGTGCCAGCAGCTACAACAGGGGTTTGGAGACCCAGTACTTC. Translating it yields CASSYNRGLETQYF.

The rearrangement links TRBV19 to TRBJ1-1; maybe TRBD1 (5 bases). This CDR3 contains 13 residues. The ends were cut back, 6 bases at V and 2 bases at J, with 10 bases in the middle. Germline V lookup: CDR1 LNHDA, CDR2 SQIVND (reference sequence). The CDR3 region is CASRSQANTEAFF. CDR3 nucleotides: TGTGCCAGTAGGTCACAGGCAAACACTGAAGCTTTCTTT.

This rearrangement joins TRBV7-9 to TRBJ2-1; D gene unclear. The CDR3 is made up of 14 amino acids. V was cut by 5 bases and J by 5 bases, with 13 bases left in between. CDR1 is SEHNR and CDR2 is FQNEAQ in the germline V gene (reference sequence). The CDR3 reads CASSIAGLHNEQFF. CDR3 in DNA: TGTGCCAGCAGCATCGCCGGGTTACACAATGAGCAGTTCTTC.

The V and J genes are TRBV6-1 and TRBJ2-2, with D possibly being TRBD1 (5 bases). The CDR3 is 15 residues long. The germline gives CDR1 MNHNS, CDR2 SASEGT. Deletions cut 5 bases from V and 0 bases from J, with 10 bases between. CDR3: CASSSQGSNTGELFF. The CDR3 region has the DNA TGTGCCAGCAGTAGTCAGGGATCGAACACCGGGGAGCTGTTTTTT.

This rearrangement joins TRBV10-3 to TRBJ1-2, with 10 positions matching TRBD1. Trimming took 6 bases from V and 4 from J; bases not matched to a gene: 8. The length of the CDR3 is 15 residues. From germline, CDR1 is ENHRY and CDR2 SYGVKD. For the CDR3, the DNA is TGTGCCATCAGCGACGACAGGGGGCTCAGCTATGGCTACACCTTC. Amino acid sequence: CAISDDRGLSYGYTF.

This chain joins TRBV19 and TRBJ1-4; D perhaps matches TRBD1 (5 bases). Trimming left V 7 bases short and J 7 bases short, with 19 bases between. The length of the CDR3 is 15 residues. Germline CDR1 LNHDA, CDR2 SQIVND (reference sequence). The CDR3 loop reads CASTKGEGLGEKLFF. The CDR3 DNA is TGTGCCAGTACCAAAGGGGAGGGGTTAGGTGAAAAACTGTTTTTT.

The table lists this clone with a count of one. CDR3 nucleotides: TGTGCCAGCAGCCCGGGACTAGCGGGTTTTAATGAGCAGTTCTTC. This codes for CASSPGLAGFNEQFF. The genes are TRBV7-2 and TRBJ2-1; TRBD2 agrees at 12 bases. The germline V gene encodes CDR1 SGHTA and CDR2 FQGNSA. V shed 5 bases, J shed 7 bases, and the junction held 6 bases outside the gene matches. This CDR3 region has 15 residues.

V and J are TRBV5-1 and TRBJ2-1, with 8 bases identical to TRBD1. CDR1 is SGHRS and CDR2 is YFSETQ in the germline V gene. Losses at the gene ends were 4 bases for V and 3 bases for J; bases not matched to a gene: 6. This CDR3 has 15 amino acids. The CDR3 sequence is CASSQDTGGYNEQFF. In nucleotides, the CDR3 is TGCGCCAGCAGCCAGGACACAGGGGGCTACAATGAGCAGTTCTTC. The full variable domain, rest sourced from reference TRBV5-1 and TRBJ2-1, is KAGVTQTPRYLIKTRGQQVTLSCSPISGHRSVSWYQQTPGQGLQFLFEYFSETQRNKGNFPGRFSGRQFSNSRSEMNVSTLELGDSALYLCASSQDTGGYNEQFFGPGTRLTVL.